A selection of T cell receptor beta chains follows, all from one sample in a study of T cells in Graves' hyperthyroidism and ophthalmopathy. MiXCR, run by TCRdb on the multiplex PCR reads, gives a single entry per CDR3 protein. The table includes under 700,000 distinct CDR3 sequences, 16% detected once. What was sequenced was blood. The receptor set was obtained from a woman in her late teens or twenties with Graves' hyperthyroidism. Both conserved end residues are part of each CDR3. A D gene is named only where the DNA matches it firmly. Clone size, where shown, is once, few, many, or a class for clones that have expanded.

D	V	size	J	CDR3	DNA
-	TRBV12-3/TRBV12-4	many	TRBJ1-5	CASRRDSRNQPQHF	TGTGCCAGCAGACGGGACTCACGCAATCAGCCCCAGCATTTT
-	TRBV24-1	many	TRBJ2-3	CATSELAPDTQYF	TGTGCCACCAGTGAGCTAGCTCCAGATACGCAGTATTTT
-	TRBV28	many	TRBJ1-1	CASSLDKVGAFF	TGTGCCAGCAGCTTAGACAAAGTAGGAGCTTTCTTT
-	TRBV7-9	many	TRBJ1-1	CASSSSVADAFF	TGTGCCAGCAGCTCATCGGTGGCGGATGCTTTCTTT
TRBD1	TRBV19	few	TRBJ2-1	CASIPNDRGLNNEQFF	TGTGCCAGTATCCCCAATGACAGGGGGCTCAACAATGAGCAGTTCTTC
TRBD1	TRBV5-1	-	TRBJ1-2	CASSRFGQGGGYTF	TGCGCCAGCAGCCGCTTCGGACAGGGGGGCGGCTACACCTTC
-	TRBV7-8	-	TRBJ2-3	CASSFLSQAITDTQYF	TGTGCCAGCAGCTTTTTATCGCAAGCGATCACAGATACGCAGTATTTT
TRBD1	TRBV27	many	TRBJ2-7	CASWGAGGTYEQYF	TGTGCCAGCTGGGGGGCAGGGGGCACCTACGAGCAGTACTTC
-	TRBV27	-	TRBJ1-5	CASSREAEDQPQHF	TGTGCCAGCAGCCGGGAGGCAGAGGATCAGCCCCAGCATTTT
-	TRBV3-1	-	TRBJ1-6	CASGLGGAHNSPLHF	TGTGCCAGCGGCTTGGGGGGAGCCCATAATTCACCCCTCCACTTT
TRBD1	TRBV7-9	many	TRBJ1-1	CASSSSGTESNTEAFF	TGTGCCAGCAGCTCATCCGGGACAGAATCGAACACTGAAGCTTTCTTT
-	TRBV20-1	few	TRBJ1-1	CSARDGRENTEAFF	TGCAGTGCTAGAGATGGCAGAGAGAACACTGAAGCTTTCTTT
TRBD1	TRBV12-5	few	TRBJ2-1	CASGLVLRGPPIGDEQFF	TGTGCTAGTGGTTTGGTCCTCAGGGGGCCTCCGATCGGCGATGAGCAGTTCTTC
TRBD2	TRBV20-1	few	TRBJ2-3	CSALRGGRADTQYF	TGCAGTGCTTTGCGGGGGGGCCGGGCAGATACGCAGTATTTT
TRBD2	TRBV20-1	-	TRBJ2-5	CSVADGLAGGPGQETQYF	TGCAGTGTCGCAGACGGACTAGCGGGGGGGCCCGGGCAAGAGACCCAGTACTTC
-	TRBV11-1	many	TRBJ2-1	CASSLDTYSDNEQFF	TGTGCCAGCAGCTTAGACACGTATAGCGACAATGAGCAGTTCTTC
-	TRBV30	few	TRBJ2-2	CAWTWRNGELFF	TGTGCCTGGACATGGAGGAACGGGGAGCTGTTTTTT
-	TRBV18	many	TRBJ2-3	CASSPASTDTQYF	TGTGCCAGCTCACCAGCCAGCACAGATACGCAGTATTTT
TRBD2	TRBV5-1	once	TRBJ2-5	CASSGTSGTETQYF	TGCGCCAGCAGCGGGACTAGCGGGACAGAGACCCAGTACTTC
-	TRBV5-1	many	TRBJ2-7	CASSLAMSPYEQYF	TGCGCCAGCAGCTTGGCCATGTCTCCCTACGAGCAGTACTTC
-	TRBV2	many	TRBJ1-5	CASSVDSFSNQPQHF	TGTGCCAGCAGTGTGGACAGCTTTAGCAATCAGCCCCAGCATTTT
-	TRBV10-2	once	TRBJ1-3	CASSVSIYGNTIYF	TGCGCCAGCAGTGTGTCAATTTATGGAAACACCATATATTTT
-	TRBV5-1	-	TRBJ1-2	CASSLGQGKNYGYTF	TGCGCCAGCAGCTTGGGGCAGGGAAAGAACTATGGCTACACCTTC
-	TRBV28	-	TRBJ1-4	CASSPVVTNEKLSF	TGTGCCAGCAGTCCAGTGGTGACTAATGAAAAACTGTCTTTT